This T cell receptor (beta chain) is drawn from a study of post-analysis software for immune sequencing data. General observations from the study: When patients were compared with controls, five TRBV segments were more frequent, TRBV5-6, TRBV5-1 and TRBV20-1 among them.

This clonotype occurred a few times. Its antigen is still unknown. Every TCR beta cDNA library bore unique molecular identifiers. A single record per CDR3 protein comes from TCRdb applying MiXCR to the PCR reads. Among around 440,000 distinct CDR3 sequences listed, roughly 45% were seen once. There are 18 residues in the CDR3. Trimming at V came to 3 bases and at J to 4 bases, leaving 12 bases not matched to a gene. CDR1 LGHNA and CDR2 YSLEER come from the germline V gene. The TCR originated in a girl under 18 with multiple sclerosis. The chain links TRBV4-3 to TRBJ2-1; TRBD2 matches at 10 bases. Sequencing was carried out using blood. CDR3 coding DNA: TGCGCCAGCAGCCATCGGCTAGCGGGAGTTGTAAGGTACAATGAGCAGTTCTTC. Its protein is CASSHRLAGVVRYNEQFF.